The next 17 T cell receptor beta chains were all read from a single sample in a study of CD8 T cells in Susac syndrome. RNA amounts of roughly 0.45 to 1 ug underwent reverse transcription with random hexamers. TCRdb independently ran MiXCR on the immunoSEQ multiplex PCR reads; one entry per CDR3 protein. Of 170,000 or so distinct CDR3 sequences listed, around 93% are singletons. Sequenced input: CD4+ T cells from PBMCs. The receptors come from a human donor with multiple sclerosis.

The V and J genes are TRBV12-3 or TRBV12-4 and TRBJ1-2, with TRBD1 matching 7 bases. With V trimmed by 3 bases and J by 3 bases, 4 bases remained unmatched. The CDR3 totals 14 residues. Here the CDR3 reads CASSLGDSYYGYTF. DNA for the CDR3: TGTGCCAGCAGTTTGGGGGACAGCTACTATGGCTACACCTTC.

The chain has TRBV20-1 and TRBJ2-4; D is unclear. Germline V CDR1 and CDR2: DFQATT, SNEGSKA (reference sequence). The V gene lost 0 bases and the J gene lost 9 bases, with 12 bases spanning the gap. The CDR3 is 13 amino acids. The CDR3 coding sequence is TGCAGTGCTAGAGACGACTCCTGGGGCATTCAGTACTTC. Amino acid sequence: CSARDDSWGIQYF.

The CDR3 DNA sequence: TGTGCCAGCAGTCCAGGAAACGTTCGCACTTTCTTT. Its protein product is CASSPGNVRTFF. V gene TRBV25-1 combines with J gene TRBJ1-1; no clear D gene. The CDR3 consists of 12 residues. Germline V gives CDR1 MGHDK, CDR2 SYGVNS. V lost 5 bases to trimming and J lost 12 bases, with 16 bases between them.

The chain employs TRBV10-3 and TRBJ2-2; D may be TRBD1 (6 bases). The V and J ends lost 2 bases and 7 bases respectively, with 14 bases between them. Per germline, CDR1 ENHRY and CDR2 SYGVKD. The CDR3 runs to 15 residues. The CDR3 sequence: CAISEAPTGNGELFF. The CDR3 coding sequence is TGTGCCATCAGTGAGGCCCCCACAGGGAACGGGGAGCTGTTTTTT.

This clonotype occurred once. The rearrangement joins TRBV11-2 to TRBJ1-1; no clear D gene. This CDR3 comprises 11 residues. CDR1 SGHAT and CDR2 FQNNGV come from the germline V gene. V was trimmed by 4 bases and J by 3 bases, leaving 3 bases between them. The CDR3 DNA is TGTGCCAGCAGCTCACACACTGAAGCTTTCTTT. Translating gives CASSSHTEAFF.

This clonotype occurred once. This chain joins TRBV14 and TRBJ2-7; 9 bases agree with TRBD1. The ends lost 0 bases at V and 3 bases at J; junction bases unmatched: 3. Per the germline V gene, CDR1 is SGHDN and CDR2 is FVKESK. The CDR3 consists of 15 residues. Here the CDR3 DNA reads TGTGCCAGCAGCCAAGATAACAGGGGGCTCTACGAGCAGTACTTC. Translation gives CASSQDNRGLYEQYF. Drawing the rest from reference TRBV14 and TRBJ2-7, the complete variable domain is EAGVTQFPSHSVIEKGQTVTLRCDPISGHDNLYWYRRVMGKEIKFLLHFVKESKQDESGMPNNRFLAERTGGTYSTLKVQPAELEDSGVYFCASSQDNRGLYEQYFGPGTRLTVT.

In its sample, this clonotype was seen a few times. The chain joins TRBV6-1 to TRBJ2-2; D call uncertain. Trimming stripped 6 bases from V and 5 bases from J, with 7 bases between. CDR3 length: 12 residues. Germline CDR1 reads MNHNS; CDR2 reads SASEGT. The CDR3 DNA reads as TGTGCCAGCAGGCTCCTAACCGGGGAGCTGTTTTTT. This translates into CASRLLTGELFF.

The chain recombines TRBV11-2 with TRBJ2-3; D remains unclear. CDR1 is SGHAT and CDR2 is FQNNGV in the germline V gene. This CDR3 contains 13 residues. Trimming cost V 5 bases and J 7 bases, with 13 bases left between them. The CDR3 DNA follows: TGTGCCAGCAGCGGTAGCCGTTCGCATACGCAGTATTTT. Encoded protein: CASSGSRSHTQYF.

This chain joins TRBV6-6 and TRBJ2-1; D is possibly TRBD1 (5 bases). The CDR3 contains 12 residues. Trimming took off 5 bases at V and 8 bases at J, with 10 bases between the two ends. The germline V gene has CDR1 MNHNY and CDR2 SVGAGI (reference sequence). CDR3 sequence reads: CASSNTGDEQFF. Written as DNA, the CDR3 is TGTGCCAGCAGTAACACAGGCGATGAGCAGTTCTTC.

The rearrangement links TRBV30 to TRBJ2-1; 9 bases match TRBD1. CDR1 GTSNPN and CDR2 SVGIG come from the germline V gene (reference sequence). V was clipped by 1 base and J by 6 bases; unmatched bases: 13. This CDR3 spans 17 amino acids. Here the CDR3 reads CAWSAGVTGGDFNEQFF. In nucleotides, the CDR3 is TGTGCCTGGAGTGCAGGGGTGACAGGGGGAGACTTCAATGAGCAGTTCTTC. The full variable domain, with the rest looked up from reference TRBV30 and TRBJ2-1, is SQTIHQWPATLVQPVGSPLSLECTVEGTSNPNLYWYRQAAGRGLQLLFYSVGIGQISSEVPQNLSASRPQDRQFILSSKKLLLSDSGFYLCAWSAGVTGGDFNEQFFGPGTRLTVL.

The chain uses TRBV10-3 and TRBJ2-1; D is ambiguous. Germline CDR1 ENHRY, CDR2 SYGVKD. With 2 bases removed from V and 6 bases from J, the gap between germline ends came to 8 bases. CDR3 length: 13 residues. CDR3 in DNA: TGTGCCATCAGTGAGAGAGAGACCAATGAGCAGTTCTTC. Translation: CAISERETNEQFF.

This clonotype appeared a few times. The genes are TRBV9 and TRBJ2-7; D is perhaps TRBD2 (6 bases). With 10 bases removed from V and 4 bases from J, the gap between germline ends came to 9 bases. Germline V gene data show CDR1 as SGDLS and CDR2 as YYNGEE. This CDR3 has 10 amino acids. CDR3 coding DNA: TGTGCCGGCGGGGAGTACGAGCAGTACTTC. Its protein is CAGGEYEQYF.

The rearrangement joins TRBV7-2 to TRBJ1-1; D gene unclear. This CDR3 region has 14 residues. The V end lost 5 bases, the J end lost 3 bases, and 13 bases lay between the germline ends. Germline CDR1 SGHTA, CDR2 FQGNSA. The CDR3 region is CASSRSWRDTEAFF. In DNA form, the CDR3 reads TGTGCCAGCAGCCGGTCGTGGAGGGACACTGAAGCTTTCTTT. Supplemented by reference TRBV7-2 and TRBJ1-1, the full variable domain reads GAGVSQSPSNKVTEKGKDVELRCDPISGHTALYWYRQSLGQGLEFLIYFQGNSAPDKSGLPSDRFSAERTGGSVSTLTIQRTQQEDSAVYLCASSRSWRDTEAFFGQGTRLTVV.

CDR3 sequence reads: CSVGRAYEQYF. CDR3 coding DNA: TGCAGTGTTGGGAGGGCCTACGAGCAGTACTTC. V usage is TRBV20-1 and J usage is TRBJ2-7, with 7 bases identical to TRBD2. Trimming at V came to 7 bases and at J to 2 bases, leaving 2 bases not matched to a gene. CDR1 and CDR2 from the germline V gene are DFQATT and SNEGSKA (reference sequence). CDR3 length equals 11 residues.

This clonotype has a single count. The chain recombines TRBV5-1 with TRBJ1-1; no reliable D call. Trimming removed 0 bases from V and 6 bases from J, with 9 bases in between. The CDR3 is 13 residues long. CDR1 is SGHRS and CDR2 is YFSETQ in the germline V gene. The chain's CDR3 is CASSLVPAAEAFF. The CDR3 DNA is TGCGCCAGCAGCTTGGTGCCAGCAGCTGAAGCTTTCTTT.

V gene TRBV19 combines with J gene TRBJ1-2, with 8 nucleotides matching TRBD1. The CDR3 length is 15 residues. Germline values: CDR1 LNHDA, CDR2 SQIVND (reference sequence). V lost 7 bases and J lost 8; bases outside the gene matches: 15. The CDR3 is CASNGQGLKAPGYTF. CDR3 bases: TGTGCCAGTAACGGACAGGGATTGAAGGCTCCGGGCTACACCTTC.

The CDR3 DNA sequence: TGTGCCAGCAGCGGTGGGACAGGGAGCTATGGCTACACCTTC. This gives the protein CASSGGTGSYGYTF. The V gene is TRBV7-9, the J gene TRBJ1-2; 9 bases are shared with TRBD1. CDR1 and CDR2 from the germline V gene are SEHNR and FQNEAQ (reference sequence). This CDR3 spans 14 amino acids. The V segment lost 5 bases and the J segment 4 bases; nucleotides outside the gene matches: 5.